The 31 T cell receptor beta chains listed next were all sequenced from one sample in a study of shared clonotypes between healthy human individuals. Sequencing was performed with immunoSEQ multiplex PCR; in TCRdb, only in-frame clones are kept and a portion is missing. The sample has just over 2,000,000 clones, 95% seen once. The specimen sequenced was naive CD4+ T cells sorted from blood. Subset indicated: CD45RA+ positively selected. Receptors were obtained from a man in his late teens or twenties in good health.

V usage is TRBV7-9 and J usage is TRBJ2-3, with D possibly TRBD2 on 5 matching bases. Germline V CDR1 and CDR2: SEHNR, FQNEAQ (reference sequence). V was shortened by 1 base and J by 1 base, with 9 bases between the two germline ends. CDR3 size: 15 residues. CDR3 bases: TGTGCCAGCAGCTTAGAGGAGGCCCGCACAGATACGCAGTATTTT. This encodes CASSLEEARTDTQYF.

Comment on this clone: Other DNA variants within this sample encode the same CDR3. CDR3 region: CSVDRGRTEAFF. The CDR3, as DNA: TGCAGCGTCGACAGGGGACGAACTGAAGCTTTCTTT. The chain carries TRBV29-1 and TRBJ1-1, with 8 bases identical to TRBD1. Germline assignment: CDR1 SQVTM and CDR2 ANQGSEA. CDR3 length: 12 residues. Unmatched junction bases numbered 5, after V lost 6 bases and J lost 5 bases.

As for this clone: The sample contains more than one DNA sequence encoding this CDR3. The chain is built from TRBV6-5 and TRBJ2-1; 7 nucleotides match TRBD1. The CDR3 is 13 amino acids. Germline V gives CDR1 MNHEY, CDR2 SVGAGI. V lost 6 bases to trimming and J lost 4 bases; unmatched junction nucleotides: 3. CDR3 loop: CASRRQGYNEQFF. CDR3 nucleotides: TGTGCCAGCAGGAGACAGGGTTACAATGAGCAGTTCTTC.

Here the CDR3 DNA reads TGCAGCGTTGGGGACAGCCTCTATGGCTACACCTTC. Translated: CSVGDSLYGYTF. The V gene is TRBV29-1, the J gene TRBJ1-2; TRBD1 matches 7 bases. The CDR3 runs to 12 residues. Looked up from germline, CDR1 is SQVTM and CDR2 is ANQGSEA. Losses at the gene ends were 4 bases for V and 4 bases for J; bases not matched to a gene: 3.

The rearrangement joins TRBV7-2 to TRBJ1-2; 7 bases line up with TRBD1. Germline CDR1 and CDR2: SGHTA and FQGNSA. This CDR3 is 12 amino acids long. V lost 5 bases to trimming and J lost 8 bases; unmatched junction nucleotides: 5. The DNA for the CDR3 is TGTGCCAGCAGCCGGACAGGTGAAGGCTACACCTTC. Its protein product is CASSRTGEGYTF.

The chain has TRBV4-1 and TRBJ2-1, with 13 bases identical to TRBD2. V shed 4 bases, J shed 8 bases, and the junction held 5 bases outside the gene matches. The CDR3 totals 15 residues. Germline lookup yields CDR1 MGHRA and CDR2 YSYEKL. The CDR3 bases are TGCGCCAGCAGCCCGGGGACTAGCGGGGTCTATGAGCAGTTCTTC. Its translation: CASSPGTSGVYEQFF.

The CDR3 loop reads CASSLAGFTNEKLFF. The CDR3, as DNA: TGTGCCAGCAGTTTGGCAGGTTTTACTAATGAAAAACTGTTTTTT. The chain combines TRBV28 with TRBJ1-4; D uncertain. This CDR3 contains 15 residues. V was pared by 3 bases and J by 2 bases, with 10 bases between. The germline gives CDR1 MDHEN, CDR2 SYDVKM.

The genes are TRBV6-1 and TRBJ1-6; the match to TRBD1 covers 9 bases. The CDR3 covers 14 residues. The trim removed 4 bases at V and 6 bases at J, leaving 1 base unmatched. The V gene's germline CDR1 is MNHNS and CDR2 SASEGT. This CDR3 is CASSAGQGNSPLHF. In DNA, the CDR3 is TGTGCCAGCAGTGCGGGACAGGGTAATTCACCCCTCCACTTT.

J is TRBJ2-3 and V is TRBV7-3; D gene ambiguous. This CDR3 spans 15 amino acids. V lost 0 bases and J 1 base, leaving 8 bases between the germline ends. The germline CDR1 and CDR2 sequences are SGHTA and FQGTGA. CDR3 sequence: CASSLTGRGTDTQYF. Here the CDR3 DNA reads TGTGCCAGCAGCTTAACGGGAAGGGGCACAGATACGCAGTATTTT.

The chain recombines TRBV30 with TRBJ2-3; D remains unclear. The CDR3 spans 12 residues. Germline lookup yields CDR1 GTSNPN and CDR2 SVGIG (reference sequence). The ends were cut back, 4 bases at V and 2 bases at J, with 7 bases in the middle. In nucleotides, the CDR3 is TGTGCCTGGAACCTGATCACAGATACGCAGTATTTT. Protein product: CAWNLITDTQYF.

This clone was picked up one time. The chain has TRBV2 and TRBJ1-5; 8 bases line up with TRBD1. The V gene end was trimmed by 6 bases and the J gene end by 3 bases; junction bases not matched to a gene: 7. Germline V CDR1 and CDR2: SNHLY, FYNNEI. This CDR3 is 15 amino acids long. Written as DNA, the CDR3 is TGTGCCAGCAGCTTAGAGGGACAGGTCAATCAGCCCCAGCATTTT. Translating gives CASSLEGQVNQPQHF.

There are a few counts of this clone. The chain employs TRBV10-3 and TRBJ2-7; 7 nucleotides agree with TRBD2. The V gene end was trimmed by 0 bases and the J gene end by 3 bases; junction bases not matched to a gene: 5. This CDR3 contains 15 residues. Per the germline V gene, CDR1 is ENHRY and CDR2 is SYGVKD. CDR3 nucleotides: TGTGCCATCAGTGAGTCCCCGGGAGGTGACTACGAGCAGTACTTC. Translating gives CAISESPGGDYEQYF.

Note on this clone: Germline and junction disagree at one end, which may indicate a read error. This chain joins TRBV2 and TRBJ2-3; 8 nucleotides agree with TRBD1. Germline CDR1 reads SNHLY; CDR2 reads FYNNEI. The CDR3 loop spans 16 amino acids. DNA of the CDR3: TGTGCCAGCAGGGAAGGGACAGGCGACTACACAGATACGCAGTATTTT. Its translation is CASREGTGDYTDTQYF.

The rearrangement joins TRBV6-1 to TRBJ2-7, with D unclear. Trimming removed 1 base at V and 2 bases at J, with 9 bases between. The germline V gene has CDR1 MNHNS and CDR2 SASEGT. The CDR3 has 14 amino acids. CDR3 sequence (DNA): TGTGCCAGCAGTGAAGAAACGGTAACCTACGAGCAGTACTTC. Translating gives CASSEETVTYEQYF.

V is TRBV14 and J is TRBJ1-2, with 11 bases lining up with TRBD1. Per the germline V gene, CDR1 is SGHDN and CDR2 is FVKESK. The V segment lost 0 bases and the J segment 8 bases; nucleotides outside the gene matches: 8. The CDR3 spans 16 residues. The chain's CDR3 is CASSQETGTGGGGYTF. In DNA form, the CDR3 reads TGTGCCAGCAGCCAAGAGACCGGGACAGGGGGAGGAGGCTACACCTTC.

The V call is TRBV4-1, the J call TRBJ2-7, with D perhaps TRBD2 (7 bases). CDR1 and CDR2 from the germline V gene are MGHRA and YSYEKL. This CDR3 is built from 16 residues. The V gene lost 3 bases and the J gene lost 3 bases, with 18 bases spanning the gap. The CDR3 protein is CASSHGGGRFLYEQYF. CDR3 sequence (DNA): TGCGCCAGCAGCCATGGGGGGGGGCGCTTTCTCTACGAGCAGTACTTC.

The rearrangement links TRBV28 to TRBJ1-5; D is unclear. The CDR3 covers 13 residues. Per the germline V gene, CDR1 is MDHEN and CDR2 is SYDVKM. Between the trimmed V and J ends, which lost 10 bases and 2 bases, there was a span of 12 bases. This CDR3 is CATLESRNQPQHF. Written as DNA, the CDR3 is TGTGCCACCCTCGAAAGTCGCAATCAGCCCCAGCATTTT.

The chain carries TRBV7-9 and TRBJ2-3; no firm D call. Trimming removed 3 bases at V and 0 bases at J, with 16 bases between. Looked up from germline, CDR1 is SEHNR and CDR2 is FQNEAQ (reference sequence). CDR3 length: 17 residues. The CDR3 here is CASSFPTSSRSTDTQYF. The CDR3 DNA sequence: TGTGCCAGCAGCTTTCCCACCTCGAGTAGAAGCACAGATACGCAGTATTTT.

This clone has only one observation. This chain links TRBV27 with TRBJ2-3; no firm D call. Germline assignment: CDR1 MNHEY and CDR2 SMNVEV (reference sequence). V was shortened by 6 bases and J by 6 bases, with 10 bases between the two germline ends. The CDR3 is 12 residues long. The CDR3, as DNA: TGTGCCAGCAGAAATCGGATGGATACGCAGTATTTT. Its protein product is CASRNRMDTQYF.

V and J are TRBV30 and TRBJ1-5, with TRBD1 matching 7 bases. V lost 4 bases to trimming and J lost 4 bases; unmatched junction nucleotides: 7. Looked up from germline, CDR1 is GTSNPN and CDR2 is SVGIG (reference sequence). CDR3 length: 14 residues. The CDR3 reads CAWTPGQPNQPQHF. CDR3 DNA: TGTGCCTGGACCCCGGGACAGCCAAATCAGCCCCAGCATTTT.

V is TRBV18 and J is TRBJ2-1, with 13 bases identical to TRBD2. CDR3 length: 16 residues. The germline gives CDR1 KGHSH, CDR2 LQKENI. V was pared by 5 bases and J by 5 bases, with 6 bases of the junction left unmatched. CDR3: CASSFAGTSGNNEQFF. The CDR3 DNA follows: TGTGCCAGCTCATTTGCCGGGACTAGCGGGAACAATGAGCAGTTCTTC.

V gene TRBV7-9 combines with J gene TRBJ1-6, with 9 bases fitting TRBD1. The germline V gene has CDR1 SEHNR and CDR2 FQNEAQ (reference sequence). The J segment lost 7 bases and the V segment lost 5 bases, leaving 9 bases of the junction unmatched. The CDR3 runs to 16 residues. CDR3 DNA sequence: TGTGCCAGCAGCCCCTCCGGGACAGGGCGGAATTCACCCCTCCACTTT. Translation: CASSPSGTGRNSPLHF.

V usage is TRBV10-3 and J usage is TRBJ2-5; D gene ambiguous. The CDR3 runs 14 residues. Germline lookup yields CDR1 ENHRY and CDR2 SYGVKD. V was trimmed by 3 bases and J by 4 bases, leaving 12 bases between them. CDR3 sequence (DNA): TGTGCCATCAGTGATTTAGCCATCGGAGAGACCCAGTACTTC. Its translation: CAISDLAIGETQYF.

The chain has TRBV29-1 and TRBJ2-1; D is undetermined. This CDR3 is built from 11 residues. Germline CDR1 reads SQVTM; CDR2 reads ANQGSEA. V was shortened by 5 bases and J by 4 bases, with 6 bases between the two germline ends. The CDR3 nucleotides read TGCAGCGTTCTGTGGTACAATGAGCAGTTCTTC. Amino acids: CSVLWYNEQFF.

A remark on this clone: The sample holds other DNA sequences that translate to the same CDR3. J is TRBJ2-5 and V is TRBV7-6; D not certain. With 2 bases removed from V and 5 bases from J, the gap between germline ends came to 6 bases. The germline V gene encodes CDR1 SGHVS and CDR2 FNYEAQ. This CDR3 region has 12 residues. Written as DNA, the CDR3 is TGTGCCAGCAGCTTATCCGGGGAGACCCAGTACTTC. Translation gives CASSLSGETQYF.

The CDR3 protein is CASRRQGDYGYTF. Here the CDR3 DNA reads TGTGCCAGCAGAAGACAGGGGGACTATGGCTACACCTTC. The J gene is TRBJ1-2, the V gene TRBV2; 9 bases are shared with TRBD1. V gave up 6 bases and J gave up 3 bases; unmatched junction bases: 2. Per the germline V gene, CDR1 is SNHLY and CDR2 is FYNNEI. The CDR3 extends over 13 amino acids.

The chain recombines TRBV10-3 with TRBJ1-2; 8 nucleotides match TRBD1. V shed 11 bases and J 7 bases; nucleotides not matched to a gene: 12. Per germline, CDR1 ENHRY and CDR2 SYGVKD. The CDR3 contains 13 residues. CDR3 DNA sequence: TGTGCCTCTTCGACAGGGGAGCTGGGTGGCTACACCTTC. It specifies CASSTGELGGYTF.

This chain uses TRBV6-5 with TRBJ1-2; D gene uncertain. The V end was cut by 6 bases, the J end by 1 base, with 6 bases between. Looked up from germline, CDR1 is MNHEY and CDR2 is SVGAGI. This CDR3 contains 12 residues. CDR3 sequence (DNA): TGTGCCAGCAGGGGCAGTAACTATGGCTACACCTTC. Amino acids: CASRGSNYGYTF.

Of note for this clone: Additional DNA sequences in this sample encode the identical CDR3. This chain uses TRBV7-3 with TRBJ1-1; no firm D call. V lost 0 bases to trimming and J lost 1 base, with 3 bases between them. CDR1 SGHTA and CDR2 FQGTGA come from the germline V gene. The CDR3 is 13 residues long. The CDR3 nucleotides are TGTGCCAGCAGCTTAACGAAGAACACTGAAGCTTTCTTT. This encodes CASSLTKNTEAFF. The whole variable domain, filled in from reference TRBV7-3 and TRBJ1-1, reads GAGVSQTPSNKVTEKGKYVELRCDPISGHTALYWYRQSLGQGPEFLIYFQGTGAADDSGLPNDRFFAVRPEGSVSTLKIQRTERGDSAVYLCASSLTKNTEAFFGQGTRLTVV.

The CDR3 reads CASSWRDNEQFF. CDR3 in DNA: TGCGCCAGCAGCTGGCGGGACAATGAGCAGTTCTTC. This chain connects TRBV5-1 to TRBJ2-1; possibly TRBD2 for D (5 bases). CDR3 length equals 12 residues. Trimming pared 3 bases from V and 5 bases from J, leaving 6 bases between. Looked up from germline, CDR1 is SGHRS and CDR2 is YFSETQ.

This chain connects TRBV6-1 to TRBJ2-2; either TRBD1 or TRBD2 may fit D (5 bases each). The length of the CDR3 is 14 residues. V lost 7 bases and J lost 2, with 11 bases in between. The germline gives CDR1 MNHNS, CDR2 SASEGT. The CDR3 nucleotides are TGTGCCAGCACCCAGAGGGACAACACCGGGGAGCTGTTTTTT. Protein sequence: CASTQRDNTGELFF.